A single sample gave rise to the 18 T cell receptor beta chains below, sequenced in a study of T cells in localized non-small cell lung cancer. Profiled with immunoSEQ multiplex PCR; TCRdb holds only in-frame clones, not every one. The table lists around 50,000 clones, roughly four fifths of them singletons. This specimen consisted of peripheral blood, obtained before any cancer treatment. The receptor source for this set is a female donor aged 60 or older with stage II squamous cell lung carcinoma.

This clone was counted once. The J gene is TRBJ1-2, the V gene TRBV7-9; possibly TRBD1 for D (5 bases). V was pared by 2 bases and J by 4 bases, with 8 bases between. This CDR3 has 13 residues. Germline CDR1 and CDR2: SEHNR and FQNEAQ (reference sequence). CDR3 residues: CASSLSRAYGYTF. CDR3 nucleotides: TGTGCCAGCAGCTTAAGCAGGGCCTATGGCTACACCTTC.

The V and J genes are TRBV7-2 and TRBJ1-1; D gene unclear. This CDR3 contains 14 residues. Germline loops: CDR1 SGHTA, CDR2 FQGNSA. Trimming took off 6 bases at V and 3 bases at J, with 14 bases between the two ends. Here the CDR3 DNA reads TGTGCCAGCAGGACGCATGGAAGGGACACTGAAGCTTTCTTT. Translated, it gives CASRTHGRDTEAFF.

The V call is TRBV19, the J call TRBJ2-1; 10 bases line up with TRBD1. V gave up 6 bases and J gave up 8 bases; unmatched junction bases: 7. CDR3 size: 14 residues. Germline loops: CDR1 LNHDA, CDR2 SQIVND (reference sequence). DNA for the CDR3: TGTGCCAGTAGGGTAAGACAGGGGGCCGATGAGCAGTTCTTC. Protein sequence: CASRVRQGADEQFF. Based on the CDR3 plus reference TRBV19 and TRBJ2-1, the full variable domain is DGGITQSPKYLFRKEGQNVTLSCEQNLNHDAMYWYRQDPGQGLRLIYYSQIVNDFQKGDIAEGYSVSREKKESFPLTVTSAQKNPTAFYLCASRVRQGADEQFFGPGTRLTVL.

CDR3 region: CASSLLAGGTPYF. CDR3 in DNA: TGTGCCAGCAGTTTACTTGCTGGAGGGACTCCTTACTTC. This chain links TRBV28 with TRBJ2-5; possible D gene TRBD2, 6 bases. The germline gives CDR1 MDHEN, CDR2 SYDVKM. V was pared by 2 bases and J by 14 bases, with 18 bases between. The CDR3 extends over 13 amino acids.

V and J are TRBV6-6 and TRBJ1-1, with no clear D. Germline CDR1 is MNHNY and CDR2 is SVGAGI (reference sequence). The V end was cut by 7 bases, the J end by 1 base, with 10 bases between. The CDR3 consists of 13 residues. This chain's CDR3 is CASKDTPNTEAFF. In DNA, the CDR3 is TGTGCCAGCAAAGACACACCGAACACTGAAGCTTTCTTT.

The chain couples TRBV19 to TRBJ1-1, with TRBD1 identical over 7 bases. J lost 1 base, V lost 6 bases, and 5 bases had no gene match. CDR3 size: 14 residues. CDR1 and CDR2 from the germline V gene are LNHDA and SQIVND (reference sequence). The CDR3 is CASRPQGGNTEAFF. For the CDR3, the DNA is TGTGCCAGTAGACCTCAGGGGGGGAACACTGAAGCTTTCTTT.

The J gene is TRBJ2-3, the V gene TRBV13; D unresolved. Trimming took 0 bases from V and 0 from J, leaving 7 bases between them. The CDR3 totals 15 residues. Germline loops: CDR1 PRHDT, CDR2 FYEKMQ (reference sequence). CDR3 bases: TGTGCCAGCAGCTTAGGGTCAAGTAGCACAGATACGCAGTATTTT. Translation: CASSLGSSSTDTQYF.

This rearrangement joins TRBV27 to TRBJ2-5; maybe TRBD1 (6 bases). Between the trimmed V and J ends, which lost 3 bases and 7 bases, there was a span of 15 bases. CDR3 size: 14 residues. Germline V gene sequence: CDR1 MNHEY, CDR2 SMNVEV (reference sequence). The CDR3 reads CASSFIRGWGTQYF. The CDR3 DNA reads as TGTGCCAGCAGTTTCATCAGGGGCTGGGGGACCCAGTACTTC.

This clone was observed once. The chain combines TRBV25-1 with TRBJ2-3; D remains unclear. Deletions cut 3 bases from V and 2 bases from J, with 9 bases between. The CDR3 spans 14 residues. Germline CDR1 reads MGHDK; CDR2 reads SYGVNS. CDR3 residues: CASSEAKVTDTQYF. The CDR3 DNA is TGTGCCAGCAGTGAGGCCAAAGTCACAGATACGCAGTATTTT.

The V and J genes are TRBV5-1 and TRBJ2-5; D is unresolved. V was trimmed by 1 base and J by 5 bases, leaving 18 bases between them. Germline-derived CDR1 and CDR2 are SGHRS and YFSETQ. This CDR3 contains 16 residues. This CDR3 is CASSLRLGIGGETQYF. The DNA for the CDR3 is TGCGCCAGCAGCTTGCGTCTGGGGATTGGTGGGGAGACCCAGTACTTC.

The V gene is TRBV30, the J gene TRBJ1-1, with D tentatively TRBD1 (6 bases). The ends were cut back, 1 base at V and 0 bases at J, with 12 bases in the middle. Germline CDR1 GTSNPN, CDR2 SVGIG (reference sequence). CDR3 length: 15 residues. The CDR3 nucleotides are TGTGCCTGGAGTGGGAAGACAGGAGTGAACACTGAAGCTTTCTTT. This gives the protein CAWSGKTGVNTEAFF.

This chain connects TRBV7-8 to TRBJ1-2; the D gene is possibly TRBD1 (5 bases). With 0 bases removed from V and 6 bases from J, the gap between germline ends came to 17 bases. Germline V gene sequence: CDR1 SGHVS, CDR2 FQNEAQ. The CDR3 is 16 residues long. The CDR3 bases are TGTGCCAGCAGCTTAGCGGAGGATCGGGGCCCGCATGGCTACACCTTC. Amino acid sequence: CASSLAEDRGPHGYTF.

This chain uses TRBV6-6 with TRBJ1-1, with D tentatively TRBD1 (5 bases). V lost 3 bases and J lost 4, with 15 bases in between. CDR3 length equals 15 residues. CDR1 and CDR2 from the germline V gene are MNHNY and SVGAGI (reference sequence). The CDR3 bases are TGTGCCAGCAGTTATGCTCCAGGGCAAAGCACTGAAGCTTTCTTT. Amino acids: CASSYAPGQSTEAFF.

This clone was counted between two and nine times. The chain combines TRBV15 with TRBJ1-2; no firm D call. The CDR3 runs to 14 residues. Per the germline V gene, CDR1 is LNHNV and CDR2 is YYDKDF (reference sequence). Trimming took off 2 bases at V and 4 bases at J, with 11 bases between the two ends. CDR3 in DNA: TGTGCCACCAGCAGACCCAACACCGTCTATGGCTACACCTTC. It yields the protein CATSRPNTVYGYTF.

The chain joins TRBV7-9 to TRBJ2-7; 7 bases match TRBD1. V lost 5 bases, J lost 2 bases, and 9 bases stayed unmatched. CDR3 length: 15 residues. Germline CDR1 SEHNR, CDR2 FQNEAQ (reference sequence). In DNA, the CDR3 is TGTGCCAGCAGCCCCCGACAGGGACAAACCTACGAGCAGTACTTC. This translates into CASSPRQGQTYEQYF.

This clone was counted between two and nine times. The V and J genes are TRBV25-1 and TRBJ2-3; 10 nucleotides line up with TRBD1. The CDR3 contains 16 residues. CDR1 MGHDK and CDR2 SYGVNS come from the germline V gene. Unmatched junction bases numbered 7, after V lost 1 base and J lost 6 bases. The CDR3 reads CASSEFGTGVGDTQYF. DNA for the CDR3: TGTGCCAGCAGTGAATTCGGGACAGGGGTTGGGGATACGCAGTATTTT. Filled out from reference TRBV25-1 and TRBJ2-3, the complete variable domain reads EADIYQTPRYLVIGTGKKITLECSQTMGHDKMYWYQQDPGMELHLIHYSYGVNSTEKGDLSSESTVSRIRTEHFPLTLESARPSHTSQYLCASSEFGTGVGDTQYFGPGTRLTVL.

CDR3 sequence (DNA): TGTGCCAGCAGTGAATCCAGGGGGTACAATGAGCAGTTCTTC. Translation: CASSESRGYNEQFF. The genes are TRBV25-1 and TRBJ2-1; TRBD1 matches at 7 bases. V was pared by 1 base and J by 4 bases, with 1 base of the junction left unmatched. The CDR3 sequence is 14 residues long. In germline, CDR1 is MGHDK, CDR2 SYGVNS. The entire variable domain, with the rest obtained from reference TRBV25-1 and TRBJ2-1, is as follows: EADIYQTPRYLVIGTGKKITLECSQTMGHDKMYWYQQDPGMELHLIHYSYGVNSTEKGDLSSESTVSRIRTEHFPLTLESARPSHTSQYLCASSESRGYNEQFFGPGTRLTVL.

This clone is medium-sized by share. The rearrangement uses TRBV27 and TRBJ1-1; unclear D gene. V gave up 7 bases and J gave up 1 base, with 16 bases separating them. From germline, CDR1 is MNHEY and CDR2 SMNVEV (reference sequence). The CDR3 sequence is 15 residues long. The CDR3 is CASTQGSSGNTEAFF. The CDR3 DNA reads TGTGCCAGCACCCAAGGTTCATCTGGGAACACTGAAGCTTTCTTT.